This T cell receptor (beta chain) was recovered during a study of T-cell memory formation after mild COVID-19. General observations from the study: Contracting CD4+ clones sat mainly in CM and EM; CD8+ in EMRA. Memory sampled before infection contained some responding clones, suggesting cross-reactive memory joined. Day 15 to 85 contracting clones showed balanced CD4/CD8; day 15 to 37 expanders favored CD4+.

A note on this clonotype: Its antigen remains unknown.

With constant-segment primers, 5'RACE yielded cDNA libraries of TCR alpha and TCR beta that carried sample barcodes and UMIs. TCRdb used MiXCR to reprocess the 5' RACE reads, holding one entry per CDR3 protein. This table has fewer than 150,000 distinct CDR3 sequences, 11% to 15% appearing once. CDR1 is GTSNPN, CDR2 SVGIG, per germline (reference sequence). The CDR3 is 14 residues long. Trimming left V 0 bases short and J 0 bases short, with 6 bases between. Material for sequencing was PBMCs or a T cell subset sorted from them (not recorded which). The source of this sequence is an adult woman who had mild COVID-19 (a few samples of this study predate the infection). Cell type and time point are not known. This chain connects TRBV30 to TRBJ2-1; D is unresolved. DNA of the CDR3: TGTGCCTGGAGTGTAAAGAGCTCCTACAATGAGCAGTTCTTC. Encoded protein: CAWSVKSSYNEQFF.